These T cell receptor beta chains were read from a single sample in a study of T-cell memory formation after mild COVID-19. TCRdb ran MiXCR on the 5' RACE reads and lists one entry per CDR3 protein. Among about 82,000 distinct CDR3 sequences listed, more than 10% were seen once. Sequencing was done on a sample of PBMCs or a T cell subset sorted from them (not recorded which). The receptors derive from a man in his late teens or twenties who had mild COVID-19 (a few samples of this study predate the infection). Cell type and time point are not known. Each CDR3 is given with its conserved first and last residue. A D gene is named only where the DNA matches it firmly. Clone size is shown for a subset of rows, as once, few, many or a class of expanded clone.

TRBV29-1,few,TRBD2,TRBJ2-2,CSVEGGLAGVNTGELFF,TGCAGCGTTGAAGGAGGGTTAGCGGGGGTTAACACCGGGGAGCTGTTTTTT
TRBV14,few,TRBD2,TRBJ2-7,CASSHSLAGYEQYF,TGTGCCAGCAGCCATAGCCTAGCGGGCTACGAGCAGTACTTC
TRBV10-3,-,TRBD1,TRBJ2-3,CATLGQAADTQYF,TGTGCCACCTTGGGACAGGCGGCGGATACGCAGTATTTT
TRBV4-1,-,-,TRBJ1-1,CASSQDDRILGTEAFF,TGCGCCAGCAGCCAAGACGATAGGATATTGGGGACTGAAGCTTTCTTT
TRBV5-1,-,-,TRBJ1-5,CASRPNGDHQPQHF,TGCGCCAGCAGACCTAACGGGGACCATCAGCCCCAGCATTTT
TRBV4-1,few,-,TRBJ2-2,CASSQIGRAGAGELFF,TGCGCCAGCAGCCAGATCGGCAGGGCTGGAGCCGGGGAGCTGTTTTTT
TRBV7-9,-,-,TRBJ2-3,CASSLAAILPTQYF,TGTGCCAGCAGCTTAGCGGCCATCTTACCGACGCAGTATTTT
TRBV7-2,many,-,TRBJ2-3,CASSLDGTLDTQYF,TGTGCCAGCAGTCTGGACGGGACCCTTGATACGCAGTATTTT
TRBV28,few,TRBD1,TRBJ1-3,CASSYPGQGNTIYF,TGTGCCAGTAGTTACCCGGGACAGGGAAACACCATATATTTT
TRBV4-1,few,-,TRBJ1-1,CASSQETPRAWETEAFF,TGCGCCAGCAGCCAAGAAACCCCCAGGGCCTGGGAGACTGAAGCTTTCTTT
TRBV9,few,TRBD1,TRBJ2-4,CASSVGGQGARNIQYF,TGTGCCAGCAGCGTAGGGGGACAGGGGGCGAGAAACATTCAGTACTTC
TRBV6-2/TRBV6-3,many,-,TRBJ2-7,CASSYSGKSYEQYF,TGTGCCAGCAGTTACTCCGGCAAATCATACGAGCAGTACTTC
TRBV5-1,many,TRBD1,TRBJ1-1,CASSLQGASTEAFF,TGCGCCAGCAGTTTACAGGGGGCGAGCACTGAAGCTTTCTTT
TRBV7-2,many,-,TRBJ2-1,CASSSIPGTVYYNEQFF,TGTGCCAGCAGCTCCATTCCCGGGACTGTCTACTACAATGAGCAGTTCTTC
TRBV7-9,-,-,TRBJ1-5,CASSYDDTSNQPQHF,TGTGCCAGCAGTTACGACGACACCAGCAATCAGCCCCAGCATTTT
TRBV6-5,-,-,TRBJ2-2,CASSWTGSGANTGELFF,TGTGCCAGCAGTTGGACGGGATCGGGAGCGAACACCGGGGAGCTGTTTTTT
TRBV20-1,many,TRBD1,TRBJ2-5,CSARDLGQGAWETQYF,TGCAGTGCTAGAGATCTGGGGCAGGGGGCTTGGGAGACCCAGTACTTC
TRBV4-1,few,-,TRBJ1-1,CASSQPGLPSTEAFF,TGCGCCAGCAGCCAGCCGGGACTCCCGAGCACTGAAGCTTTCTTT
TRBV4-1,many,TRBD2,TRBJ2-3,CASSQDRGLAPTQYF,TGCGCCAGCAGCCAAGATCGGGGACTAGCGCCTACGCAGTATTTT
TRBV4-1,-,-,TRBJ2-1,CASSQDLSGNEQFF,TGCGCCAGCAGCCAAGATCTTTCGGGGAATGAGCAGTTCTTC
TRBV4-1,-,TRBD1,TRBJ1-1,CASSQARTGVTEAFF,TGCGCCAGCAGCCAAGCCCGGACAGGGGTCACTGAAGCTTTCTTT
TRBV4-1,-,-,TRBJ1-1,CASSPGLLADTEAVF,TGCGCCAGCAGCCCCGGGTTACTCGCGGACACTGAAGCTGTCTTT
TRBV6-2/TRBV6-3,few,TRBD2,TRBJ2-5,CASSYTKRGAQETQYF,TGTGCCAGCAGTTACACAAAGCGGGGGGCACAAGAGACCCAGTACTTC
TRBV6-5,-,-,TRBJ1-1,CASSTKSNTEAFF,TGTGCCAGCAGTACGAAATCGAACACTGAAGCTTTCTTT
TRBV3-1,-,-,TRBJ2-2,CASSPRVSGFTGELFF,TGTGCCAGCAGCCCTAGGGTTTCAGGTTTTACCGGGGAGCTGTTTTTT
TRBV6-6,few,-,TRBJ2-5,CASSDSLETQYF,TGTGCCTCTTCAGACAGCCTGGAGACCCAGTACTTC
TRBV27,-,TRBD2,TRBJ2-1,CASNGGGSGYNEQFF,TGTGCCAGCAACGGGGGGGGAAGCGGTTACAATGAGCAGTTCTTC
TRBV7-9,-,-,TRBJ2-3,CASSQNIWSDTQYF,TGTGCCAGCAGCCAGAACATTTGGTCGGATACGCAGTATTTT
TRBV5-1,-,-,TRBJ2-3,CASGDGTDTQYF,TGCGCCAGCGGGGATGGCACAGATACGCAGTATTTT
TRBV29-1,-,-,TRBJ2-5,CSVDPGPGETQYF,TGCAGCGTTGATCCTGGGCCGGGAGAGACCCAGTACTTC
TRBV5-1,few,TRBD1,TRBJ2-5,CASSLEDRWETQYF,TGCGCCAGCAGCTTGGAGGACAGGTGGGAGACCCAGTACTTC
TRBV12-3/TRBV12-4,few,-,TRBJ1-2,CASSATGLGYTF,TGTGCCAGCAGTGCTACAGGTTTAGGCTACACCTTC
TRBV4-2,few,-,TRBJ1-1,CASSQDRGSGSYGTEAFF,TGTGCCAGCAGCCAAGATAGGGGCAGCGGGAGTTATGGCACTGAAGCTTTCTTT
TRBV7-6,-,-,TRBJ2-3,CTSVELSTDTQYF,TGTACCAGCGTGGAGCTTAGCACAGATACGCAGTATTTT
TRBV20-1,many,TRBD1,TRBJ2-2,CSAIRMTGKELFF,TGCAGTGCTATCCGAATGACAGGGAAGGAGCTGTTTTTT
TRBV20-1,few,-,TRBJ1-3,CSATTYDSGNTIYF,TGCAGTGCCACGACTTACGACTCTGGAAATACCATATATTTT
TRBV7-9,-,-,TRBJ1-4,CASSSRASNEKLFF,TGTGCCAGCAGCTCCCGGGCCTCAAATGAAAAACTGTTTTTT
TRBV5-6,few,-,TRBJ2-5,CASSLAEAAGQETQYF,TGTGCCAGCAGCTTGGCCGAGGCGGCGGGACAAGAAACCCAGTACTTC
TRBV6-2/TRBV6-3,-,-,TRBJ1-1,CASSYPGWNTEAFF,TGTGCCAGCAGTTATCCGGGGTGGAACACTGAAGCTTTCTTT
TRBV5-4,-,-,TRBJ2-1,CASSFSGYYNEQFF,TGTGCCAGCAGCTTCAGCGGATACTACAATGAGCAGTTCTTC